The 20 T cell receptor beta chains reported below all come from one sample, sequenced in a study of Graves' ophthalmopathy and Graves' hyperthyroidism (dated by TCRdb to the late 2010s). Sequenced using an Illumina HiSeq 2000. TCR beta CDR3 regions were amplified from RNA transcripts for repertoire sequencing. HTBI primers and the Qiagen OneStep RT-PCR kit were used in a first-round RT-PCR, which was followed by a second-round multiplex PCR, size selection and purification. TCRdb passed the public sequencing reads through fastp at Q25 and MiXCR, retaining productive beta sequences. CDR3 protein duplicates are merged, each entry listing the most common genes and DNA. This sample gives 500,000 to 800,000 distinct CDR3 sequences in total; about two fifths of them show up just once. More than 2.5% of the sample belongs to the ten largest clones. Material for sequencing was peripheral blood. The receptors stem from an adult man with Graves' ophthalmopathy.

The chain recombines TRBV28 with TRBJ1-1; perhaps TRBD1 as D (6 bases). Looked up from germline, CDR1 is MDHEN and CDR2 is SYDVKM. V shed 7 bases and J shed 4 bases, with 19 bases lying between them. The CDR3 covers 15 residues. Here the CDR3 reads CASTSGGEGGTEAFF. The CDR3 DNA reads as TGTGCCAGCACCTCGGGGGGCGAAGGTGGCACTGAAGCTTTCTTT.

For the CDR3, the DNA is TGTGCCAGCAGTAGCGGGGCCCTCGGGGCCCAGTACTTC. Its translation is CASSSGALGAQYF. The chain joins TRBV2 to TRBJ2-5; TRBD2 aligns across 7 bases. Trimming took 5 bases from V and 9 from J; bases not matched to a gene: 9. The germline V gene encodes CDR1 SNHLY and CDR2 FYNNEI. This CDR3 comprises 13 residues.

Worth noting for this clonotype: Possible read error: a much larger clone is one base away. The J gene is TRBJ2-5, the V gene TRBV10-3; TRBD2 matches 11 bases. The germline CDR1 and CDR2 sequences are ENHRY and SYGVKD. The CDR3 has 13 residues. CDR3 DNA: TGTGCCAGTTTAGCGGGAGGGCAAGGGACCCAGTACTTC. This gives the protein CASLAGGQGTQYF.

This clonotype showed up many times. The gene calls are TRBV11-2 and TRBJ2-7; tentatively, D is TRBD1 (5 bases). Looked up from germline, CDR1 is SGHAT and CDR2 is FQNNGV. Trimming left V 4 bases short and J 8 bases short, with 18 bases between. This CDR3 spans 14 amino acids. The CDR3 spells CASSSNLGQTKQYF. The CDR3 DNA sequence: TGTGCCAGCAGCTCAAACTTGGGGCAAACAAAGCAGTACTTC.

This clonotype showed up many times. The chain has TRBV6-6 and TRBJ1-2; the match to TRBD1 covers 8 bases. The CDR3 is 15 residues long. CDR1 is MNHNY, CDR2 SVGAGI, per germline (reference sequence). J lost 6 bases, V lost 5 bases, and 11 bases had no gene match. CDR3 residues: CASSITPGGIHGYTF. In DNA, the CDR3 is TGTGCCAGCAGTATAACTCCAGGGGGCATCCATGGCTACACCTTC.

V and J are TRBV20-1 and TRBJ2-5, with 10 nucleotides matching TRBD2. The CDR3 spans 14 residues. J lost 3 bases, V lost 4 bases, and 5 bases had no gene match. Germline-derived CDR1 and CDR2 are DFQATT and SNEGSKA (reference sequence). CDR3 DNA: TGCAGTGCTACTCTAGCGGGGGTAAAAGAGACCCAGTACTTC. Residues: CSATLAGVKETQYF.

In this sample, this clonotype turned up many times. The CDR3 is CASNSYRGSSYEQYF. In nucleotides, the CDR3 is TGTGCCAGCAACTCATATAGGGGGAGCTCCTACGAGCAGTACTTC. The chain carries TRBV7-2 and TRBJ2-7; D is possibly TRBD1 (6 bases). This CDR3 is 15 amino acids long. The V end lost 7 bases, the J end lost 0 bases, and 16 bases lay between the germline ends. CDR1 is SGHTA and CDR2 is FQGNSA in the germline V gene.

The chain is built from TRBV19 and TRBJ1-6; weak D call: TRBD1 (6 bases). This CDR3 contains 16 residues. The germline V gene encodes CDR1 LNHDA and CDR2 SQIVND (reference sequence). The germline V and J ends were trimmed by 2 bases and 3 bases, with 11 bases remaining between them. The chain's CDR3 is CASSISGQNYNSPLHF. The CDR3 DNA is TGTGCCAGTAGTATATCAGGACAGAACTATAATTCACCCCTCCACTTT.

Concerning this clonotype itself: The junction and the germline gene differ at one end; a read error may be behind it. The chain uses TRBV10-3 and TRBJ1-6; a weak D match, TRBD1 (5 bases). Germline loops: CDR1 ENHRY, CDR2 SYGVKD. This CDR3 is built from 14 residues. CDR3 nucleotide sequence: TGTGTCATCAGTGGATGGGGCGCGGGGTCACCCCTCCACTTT. It translates to CVISGWGAGSPLHF.

This clonotype was seen at least ten times. The J gene is TRBJ1-1, the V gene TRBV5-1; perhaps TRBD1 as D (5 bases). Trimming removed 3 bases at V and 1 base at J, with 10 bases between. CDR1 SGHRS and CDR2 YFSETQ come from the germline V gene. This CDR3 is 14 amino acids long. CDR3 loop: CASSWGRENTEAFF. In DNA form, the CDR3 reads TGCGCCAGCAGCTGGGGCAGGGAGAACACTGAAGCTTTCTTT.

The chain links TRBV6-6 to TRBJ1-2, with D possibly matching TRBD1 (6 bases). V lost 6 bases and J 0 bases, leaving 14 bases between the germline ends. This CDR3 spans 15 amino acids. Germline loops: CDR1 MNHNY, CDR2 SVGAGI (reference sequence). Here the CDR3 reads CASRRGGEANYGYTF. As DNA, the CDR3 is TGTGCCAGCAGGCGCGGGGGCGAAGCTAACTATGGCTACACCTTC.

This clonotype showed up many times. The J gene is TRBJ1-6, the V gene TRBV12-3 or TRBV12-4; 8 positions match TRBD1. The length of the CDR3 is 15 residues. J was trimmed by 9 bases and V by 5 bases; bases with no gene match: 9. The CDR3 DNA sequence: TGTGCCAGCAGTCCACGGACAGGGAAGGGTTCACCCCTCCACTTT. Its translation: CASSPRTGKGSPLHF.

The chain combines TRBV2 with TRBJ1-1, with 12 positions matching TRBD1. The CDR3 has 16 residues. Losses at the gene ends were 7 bases for V and 5 bases for J; bases not matched to a gene: 11. CDR1 and CDR2 (germline): SNHLY, FYNNEI. CDR3 coding DNA: TGTGCCAGCAACCCCGGGACAGGGGGCCTGGATACTGAAGCTTTCTTT. This codes for CASNPGTGGLDTEAFF.

A remark on this clonotype: This may be a read error, as it is one base from a much larger clone. This rearrangement joins TRBV12-3 or TRBV12-4 to TRBJ2-7; TRBD1 matches 8 bases. Trimming took 5 bases from V and 0 from J; bases not matched to a gene: 6. This CDR3 region has 15 residues. The CDR3 spells CASSTGDRSSYEQYF. The DNA of the CDR3 is TGTGCCAGCAGTACAGGGGACAGGAGCTCCTACGAGCAGTACTTC.

This clonotype was observed a handful of times. The junction does not match germline at one end; this may be a read error. The rearrangement uses TRBV12-3 or TRBV12-4 and TRBJ2-7; 7 nucleotides agree with TRBD1. CDR3 size: 14 residues. The chain's CDR3 is CASSQVSGQLSGDF. CDR3 DNA: TGTGCCAGCAGCCAGGTCTCGGGACAGCTCTCCGGGGACTTC.

About this clonotype: This sequence may be a read error, since a much larger clone differs from it by one base. This chain connects TRBV6-5 to TRBJ1-2; no definite D call. CDR3 length: 14 residues. Trimming removed 2 bases at V and 7 bases at J, with 14 bases between. CDR1 is MNHEY and CDR2 is SVGAGI in the germline V gene. This CDR3 reads CASSYERDGCGYTF. The CDR3 DNA is TGTGCCAGCAGTTACGAGAGAGACGGCTGTGGCTACACCTTC.

This clonotype was found many times. The chain is built from TRBV12-3 or TRBV12-4 and TRBJ1-2; 8 bases align to TRBD1. There are 13 residues in the CDR3. The J segment lost 5 bases and the V segment lost 6 bases, leaving 5 bases of the junction unmatched. The CDR3 coding sequence is TGTGCCAGCAGCACGACAGGGGAGTATGGCTACACCTTC. This encodes CASSTTGEYGYTF.

The V and J genes are TRBV6-4 and TRBJ2-2; no definite D call. Trimming cost V 8 bases and J 0 bases, with 13 bases left between them. Germline V gene data show CDR1 as MRHNA and CDR2 as SNTAGT. The CDR3 is 15 residues long. The CDR3 DNA reads as TGTGCCAGCGCACTCTACGACGCGAACACCGGGGAGCTGTTTTTT. Its protein product is CASALYDANTGELFF.

At least ten counts were recorded for this clonotype. The chain combines TRBV5-6 with TRBJ1-2; D is possibly TRBD1 (5 bases). CDR1 SGHDT and CDR2 YYEEEE come from the germline V gene. The CDR3 extends over 14 amino acids. Deletions cut 1 base from V and 4 bases from J, with 11 bases between. The DNA of the CDR3 is TGTGCCAGCAGCTTGCCAGGGAAGGTCTATGGCTACACCTTC. Its translation: CASSLPGKVYGYTF.

The CDR3 coding sequence is TGTGCCAGTAGCCGGACGAACCAGAAGAACACTGAAGCTTTCTTT. As protein: CASSRTNQKNTEAFF. The genes are TRBV19 and TRBJ1-1; D call uncertain. In germline, CDR1 is LNHDA, CDR2 SQIVND (reference sequence). The CDR3 extends over 15 amino acids. Trimming cost V 6 bases and J 1 base, with 15 bases left between them.